This T cell receptor (beta chain) was sequenced during a study of shared clonotypes between healthy human individuals (dated by TCRdb to 2020 to 2021). Notes on the research overall: The cohort included three men and two women between 18 and 49 years of age. To estimate repertoire size and how much clonotype sharing occurs between individuals, the study deeply sequenced the blood TCR repertoires of 4 to 6 healthy adults. Libraries were prepared and TCR repertoires were sequenced by different laboratories using diverse techniques, in order to increase sequencing depth and limit assay-specific biases. Each donor's leukapheresis produced roughly between roughly 0.85 and 10 billion PBMCs. For each donor, CD4 naive and CD4 memory were each run on three plates, CD8 naive on two plates, and CD8 memory on one plate. What the authors observed across the whole study: Larger estimated clonotype richness was generally found for naive subsets than for memory subsets. Pairwise subsampling indicated that sequencing depth was expected to affect the degree of clonotype sharing among donors. Roughly 5% of naive CD4, 3.5% of naive CD8, approximately 2.2% of memory CD4, and approximately 0.39% of memory CD8 clonotypes were shared across four donors. Because the study included a small number of donors, the genetic and exposure-history diversity represented was limited. Incomplete sequencing was indicated by rarefaction of sorted-subset datasets, despite the large sequencing depth. Compared with non-shared clonotypes, the clonotypes found in all four sorted-subset donors had higher generation probabilities. Only blood was sampled, and tissue TCR repertoires likely differ from those in blood.

The germline V gene sets CDR1 to LGHNA and CDR2 to YSLEER. V gives up 4 bases and J gives up 2 bases, and the segment between their germline ends measures 13 bases. Counted from cysteine to phenylalanine, this CDR3 has 15 amino acids. Kept here is only the CDR3 DNA, which spans 45 bases and is read in frame from base 1. Using the deep immunoSEQ assay, TCR CDR3 regions were amplified from genomic DNA by multiplex PCR. For each cell subset, the extracted genomic DNA was distributed evenly across all wells of several immunoSEQ 96-well plates, and each plate served as one replicate. For sorted subsets, approximately 210 ng genomic DNA, equal to 25,000 to 35,000 T cell genomes, was loaded into each replicate PCR. Purified libraries were measured with a Qubit 3.0 fluorometer, size-checked on a Bioanalyzer 2100, and measured again with the KAPA Library Quantification kit. Every immunoSEQ 96-well plate was sequenced on a separate single-read 150-cycle Illumina NextSeq 550 flow cell. As for the original processing: Because the immunoSEQ output held only junctional sequences and lacked quality scores, the filtering could not match the filtering applied to full-length reads. To assign V/J genes and CDR3, sequences were annotated using PyIR, a Python wrapper for IgBLAST v1.9, with IMGT germline references. Any read was removed if the V/J assignment was weak (E-value above 1e-6), the CDR3 was missing, or the read contained stop codons, out-of-frame junctions, or ambiguous translated residues. A V3J clonotype was defined by an identical inferred V gene, J gene, and CDR3 amino acid sequence. Percentage overlap between repertoires was calculated by dividing the number of shared unique clonotypes by the size of the smaller repertoire. Repertoire richness was assessed with RTK rarefaction, the Chao1 estimator, and Recon v2.1 estimates of unobserved clonotypes. OLGA was used to compute generation probabilities for all TCRbeta clonotypes that the gDNA method yielded from a few donors. This is the immuneACCESS table as TCRdb keeps it, with only in-frame sequences that have V and J called. A part of the clones is gone; compared with another copy, unresolved V genes explain less than half, and the rest is unexplained. V and J calls and clone size are given by that table; D and trimming were obtained from the DNA. The sample has about 1 million clones on record, 65% to 75% of them singletons. The leading ten clones occupy over 1.3% of the sample.

Donors were healthy HIV-negative adults with no recently reported acute infections or vaccinations. Every donor was a Caucasian adult living in Nashville, Tennessee, USA. Magnetic negative selection was used to enrich CD4+ T cells, after which naive cells were positively selected on CD45RA and the negative fraction became the memory subset. Blood was collected by leukapheresis, and PBMCs were isolated by Ficoll-Histopaque density gradient centrifugation and then cryopreserved in liquid nitrogen vapor phase. Purity and quantity of every magnetically sorted T cell population were checked by analytical flow cytometry. Genomic DNA was isolated from each sorted fraction and quantified by UV absorbance on a Nanodrop 2000c. To note about this clone: There is no known antigen for this receptor. No per-base quality is available; no much larger clone lies one base away.

The rearranged segments are TRBV4-3 and TRBJ2-3; possibly the D gene is TRBD2, per 5 matching bases. Specimen: memory CD4+ T cells sorted from blood. The label giving this sample's cell subset or site can be read as: CD45RA-negative fraction. The receptor was isolated from a man aged 18-30 years in good health. The base sequence is TGCGCCAGCAGCCTTGGCGGGCTTACCACAGATACGCAGTATTTT. Its protein is CASSLGGLTTDTQYF.